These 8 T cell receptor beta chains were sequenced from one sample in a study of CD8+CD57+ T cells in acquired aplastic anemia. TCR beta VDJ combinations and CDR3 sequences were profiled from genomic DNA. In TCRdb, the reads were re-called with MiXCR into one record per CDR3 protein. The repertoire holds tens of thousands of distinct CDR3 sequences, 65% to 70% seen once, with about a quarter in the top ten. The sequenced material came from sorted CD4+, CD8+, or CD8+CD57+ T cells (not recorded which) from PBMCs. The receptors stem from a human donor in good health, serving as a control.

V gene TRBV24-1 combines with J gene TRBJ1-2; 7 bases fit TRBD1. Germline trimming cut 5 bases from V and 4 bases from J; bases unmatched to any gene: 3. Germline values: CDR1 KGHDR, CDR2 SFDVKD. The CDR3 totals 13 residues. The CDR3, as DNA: TGTGCCACCAGTGTACAGGGGAGCTATGGCTACACCTTC. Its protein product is CATSVQGSYGYTF.

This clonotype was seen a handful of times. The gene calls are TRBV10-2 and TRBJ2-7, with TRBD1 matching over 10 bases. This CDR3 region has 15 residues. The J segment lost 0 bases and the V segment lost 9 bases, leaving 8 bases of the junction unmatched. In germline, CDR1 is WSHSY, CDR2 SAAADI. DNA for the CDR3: TGCGCCAGTGGGACCGGGACAGGGGTCTCCTACGAGCAGTACTTC. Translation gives CASGTGTGVSYEQYF.

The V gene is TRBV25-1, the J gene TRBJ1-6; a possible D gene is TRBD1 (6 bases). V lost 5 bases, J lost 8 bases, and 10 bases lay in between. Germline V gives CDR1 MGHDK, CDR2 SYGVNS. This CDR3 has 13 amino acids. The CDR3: CASSTQGDSPLHF. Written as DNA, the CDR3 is TGTGCCAGCAGTACACAGGGCGATTCACCCCTCCACTTT.

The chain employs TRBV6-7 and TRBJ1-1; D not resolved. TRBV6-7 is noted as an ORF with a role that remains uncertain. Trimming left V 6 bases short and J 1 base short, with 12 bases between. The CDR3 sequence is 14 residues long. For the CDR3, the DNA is TGTGCCAGCAGCCACGGGCTGAGGAACACTGAAGCTTTCTTT. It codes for CASSHGLRNTEAFF.

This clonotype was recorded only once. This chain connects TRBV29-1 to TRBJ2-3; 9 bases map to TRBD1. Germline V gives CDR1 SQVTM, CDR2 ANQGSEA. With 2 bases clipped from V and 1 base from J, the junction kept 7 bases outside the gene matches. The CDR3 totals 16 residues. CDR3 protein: CSVERGTGLGTDTQYF. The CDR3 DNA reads TGCAGCGTTGAACGTGGGACAGGGCTTGGCACAGATACGCAGTATTTT.

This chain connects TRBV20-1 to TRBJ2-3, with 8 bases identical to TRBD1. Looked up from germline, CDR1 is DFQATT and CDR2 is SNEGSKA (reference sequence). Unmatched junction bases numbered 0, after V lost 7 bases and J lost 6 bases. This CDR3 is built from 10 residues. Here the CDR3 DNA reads TGCAGTGGGACAGGGGATACGCAGTATTTT. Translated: CSGTGDTQYF.

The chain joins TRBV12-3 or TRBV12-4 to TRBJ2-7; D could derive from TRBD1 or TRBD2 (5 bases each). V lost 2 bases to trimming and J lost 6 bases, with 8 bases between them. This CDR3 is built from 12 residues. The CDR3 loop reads CASSLMGVEQYF. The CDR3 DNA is TGTGCCAGCAGTTTAATGGGGGTCGAGCAGTACTTC.

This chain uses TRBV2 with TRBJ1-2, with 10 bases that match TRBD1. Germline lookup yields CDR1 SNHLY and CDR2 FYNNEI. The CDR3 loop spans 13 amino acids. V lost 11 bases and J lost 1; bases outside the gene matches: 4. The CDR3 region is CAAGTGDNYGYTF. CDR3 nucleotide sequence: TGTGCCGCCGGGACAGGGGATAACTATGGCTACACCTTC.